The sequence of this T cell receptor (beta chain) was determined in a study of T cell changes during pregnancy in multiple sclerosis. Sequencing used immunoSEQ multiplex PCR; TCRdb keeps in-frame clones, though not all of them. The sample contains tens of thousands of clones, approximately 90% of which appear only once. The starting material was CD4+ T cells from peripheral blood mononuclear cells, obtained before pregnancy. The TCR originated in a female donor with multiple sclerosis, enrolled in a pregnancy study.

CDR3 protein: CASSLAHRGRDEKLFF. The CDR3 DNA follows: TGTGCCAGCAGCTTAGCGCACAGGGGGCGTGATGAAAAACTGTTTTTT. This chain joins TRBV7-2 and TRBJ1-4; 9 positions match TRBD1. Germline V gene data show CDR1 as SGHTA and CDR2 as FQGNSA. The CDR3 covers 16 residues. Trimming removed 0 bases from V and 6 bases from J; junction bases left unmatched: 5.